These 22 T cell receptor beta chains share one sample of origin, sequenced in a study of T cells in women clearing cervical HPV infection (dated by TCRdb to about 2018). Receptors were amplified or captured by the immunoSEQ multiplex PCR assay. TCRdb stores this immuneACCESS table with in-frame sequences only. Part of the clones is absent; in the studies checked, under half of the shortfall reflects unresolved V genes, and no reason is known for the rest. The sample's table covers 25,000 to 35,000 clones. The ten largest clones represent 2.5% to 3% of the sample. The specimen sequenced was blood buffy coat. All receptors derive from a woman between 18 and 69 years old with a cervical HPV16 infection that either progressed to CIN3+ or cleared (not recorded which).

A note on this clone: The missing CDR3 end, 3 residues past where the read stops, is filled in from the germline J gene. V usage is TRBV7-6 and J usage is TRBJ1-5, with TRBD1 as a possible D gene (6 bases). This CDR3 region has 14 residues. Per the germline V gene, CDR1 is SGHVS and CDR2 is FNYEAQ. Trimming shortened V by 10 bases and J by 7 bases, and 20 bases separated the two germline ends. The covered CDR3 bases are TGTGCCACGTCCAAGGCAGGGGAGGGGCAGCCC. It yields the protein CATSKAGEGQP. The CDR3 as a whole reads CATSKAGEGQPQHF.

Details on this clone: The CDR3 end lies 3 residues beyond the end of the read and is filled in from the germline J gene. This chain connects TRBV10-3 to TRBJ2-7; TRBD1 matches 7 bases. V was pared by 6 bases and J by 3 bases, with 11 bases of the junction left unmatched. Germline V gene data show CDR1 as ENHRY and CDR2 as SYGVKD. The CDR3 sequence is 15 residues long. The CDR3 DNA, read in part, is TGTGCCATCAGCAACTTACGGGACAGCCTCTACGAG. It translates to CAISNLRDSLYE. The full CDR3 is CAISNLRDSLYEQYF.

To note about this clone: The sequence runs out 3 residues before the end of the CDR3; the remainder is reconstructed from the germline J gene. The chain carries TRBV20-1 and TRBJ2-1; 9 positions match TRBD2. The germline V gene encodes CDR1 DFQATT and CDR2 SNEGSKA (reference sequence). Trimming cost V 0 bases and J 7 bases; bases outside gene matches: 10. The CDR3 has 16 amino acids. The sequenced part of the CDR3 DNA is TGCAGTGCTAGAGATGAGGGCGGGGGGGCAGGGAATGAG. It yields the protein CSARDEGGGAGNE. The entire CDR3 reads CSARDEGGGAGNEQFF.

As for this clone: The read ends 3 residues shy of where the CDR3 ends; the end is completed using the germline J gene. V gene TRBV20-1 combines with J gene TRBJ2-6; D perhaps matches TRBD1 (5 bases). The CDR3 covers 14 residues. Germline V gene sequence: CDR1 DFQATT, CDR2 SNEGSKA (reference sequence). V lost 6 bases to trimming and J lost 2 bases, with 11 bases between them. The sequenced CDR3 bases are TGCAGTGCGCTACAGGAAACTGGGGCCAACGTC. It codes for CSALQETGANV. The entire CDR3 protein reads CSALQETGANVLTF.

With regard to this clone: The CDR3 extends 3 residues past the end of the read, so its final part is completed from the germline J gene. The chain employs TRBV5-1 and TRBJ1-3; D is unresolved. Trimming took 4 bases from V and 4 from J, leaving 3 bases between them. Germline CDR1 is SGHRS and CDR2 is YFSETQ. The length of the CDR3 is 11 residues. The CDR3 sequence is CASSGGNTIYF. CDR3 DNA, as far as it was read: TGCGCCAGCAGCGGCGGAAACACC.

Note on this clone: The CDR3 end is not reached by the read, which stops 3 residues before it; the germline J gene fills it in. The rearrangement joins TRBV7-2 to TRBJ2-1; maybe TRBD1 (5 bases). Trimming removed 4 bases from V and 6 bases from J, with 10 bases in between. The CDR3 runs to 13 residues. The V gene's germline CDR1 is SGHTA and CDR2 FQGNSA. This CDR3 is CASSYSGINEQFF. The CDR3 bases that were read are TGTGCCAGCAGCTACTCAGGGATCAATGAG. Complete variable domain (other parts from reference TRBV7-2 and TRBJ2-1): GAGVSQSPSNKVTEKGKDVELRCDPISGHTALYWYRQSLGQGLEFLIYFQGNSAPDKSGLPSDRFSAERTGGSVSTLTIQRTQQEDSAVYLCASSYSGINEQFFGPGTRLTVL.

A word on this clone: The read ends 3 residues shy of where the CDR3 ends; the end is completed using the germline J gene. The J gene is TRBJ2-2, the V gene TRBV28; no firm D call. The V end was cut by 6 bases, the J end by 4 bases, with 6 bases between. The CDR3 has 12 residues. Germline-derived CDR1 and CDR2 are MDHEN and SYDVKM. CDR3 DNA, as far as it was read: TGTGCCAGCAGCCTCTTCACCGGGGAG. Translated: CASSLFTGE. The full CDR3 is CASSLFTGELFF.

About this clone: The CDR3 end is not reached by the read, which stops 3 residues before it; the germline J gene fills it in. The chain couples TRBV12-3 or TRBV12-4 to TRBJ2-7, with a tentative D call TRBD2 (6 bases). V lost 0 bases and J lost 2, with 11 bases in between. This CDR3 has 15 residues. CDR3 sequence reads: CASSLAGLKTYEQYF. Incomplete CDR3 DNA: TGTGCCAGCAGTTTAGCGGGACTGAAGACCTACGAG.

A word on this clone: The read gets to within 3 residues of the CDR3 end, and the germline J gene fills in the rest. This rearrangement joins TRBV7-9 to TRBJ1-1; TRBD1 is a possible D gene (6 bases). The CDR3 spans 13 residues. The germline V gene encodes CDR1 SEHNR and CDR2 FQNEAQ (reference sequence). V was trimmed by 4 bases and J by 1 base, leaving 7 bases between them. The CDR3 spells CASSSGQNTEAFF. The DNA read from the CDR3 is TGTGCCAGCAGCTCGGGACAGAACACTGAA.

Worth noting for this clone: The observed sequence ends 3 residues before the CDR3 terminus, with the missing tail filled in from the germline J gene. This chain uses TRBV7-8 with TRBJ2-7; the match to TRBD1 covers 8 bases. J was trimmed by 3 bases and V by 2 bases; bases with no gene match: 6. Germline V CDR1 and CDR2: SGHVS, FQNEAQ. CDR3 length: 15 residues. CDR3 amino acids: CASSLYRGNGYEQYF. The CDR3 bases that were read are TGTGCCAGCAGCTTATACAGGGGGAACGGCTACGAG.

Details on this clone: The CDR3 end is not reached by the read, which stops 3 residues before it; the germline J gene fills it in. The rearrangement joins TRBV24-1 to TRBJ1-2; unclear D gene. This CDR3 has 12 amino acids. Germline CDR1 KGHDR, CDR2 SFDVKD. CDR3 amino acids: CATSDDLGGYTF. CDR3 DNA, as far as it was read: TGTGCCACCAGTGATGATCTGGGCGGC.

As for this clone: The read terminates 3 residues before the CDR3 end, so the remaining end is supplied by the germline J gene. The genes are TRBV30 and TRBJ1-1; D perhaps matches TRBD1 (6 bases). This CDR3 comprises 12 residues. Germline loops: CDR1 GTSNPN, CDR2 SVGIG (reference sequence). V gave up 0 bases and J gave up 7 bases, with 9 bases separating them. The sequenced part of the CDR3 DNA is TGTGCCTGGAGTGTACTACAGGGTGAA. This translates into CAWSVLQGE. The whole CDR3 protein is CAWSVLQGEAFF.

The CDR3 protein is CAWTGGYGYTF. CDR3 bases read: TGTGCCTGGACGGGGGGTTATGGC. The chain links TRBV30 to TRBJ1-2; D perhaps matches TRBD1 (5 bases). The read finishes 3 residues shy of the CDR3 end, and the germline J gene is used to complete it. The CDR3 contains 11 residues. The germline V gene encodes CDR1 GTSNPN and CDR2 SVGIG (reference sequence). The V and J ends lost 4 bases and 5 bases respectively, with 8 bases between them.

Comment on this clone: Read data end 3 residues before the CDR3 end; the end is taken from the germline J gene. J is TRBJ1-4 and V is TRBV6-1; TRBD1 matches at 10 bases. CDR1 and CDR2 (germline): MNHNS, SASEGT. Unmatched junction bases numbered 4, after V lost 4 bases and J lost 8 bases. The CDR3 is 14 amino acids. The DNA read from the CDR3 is TGTGCCAGCAGTGTCGGGACAGGGGCGGAAAAA. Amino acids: CASSVGTGAEK. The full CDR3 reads CASSVGTGAEKLFF.

The covered CDR3 bases are TGTGCCAGCAGCTTAGAGCCAGCGGTCACAGATACG. It specifies CASSLEPAVTDT. The entire CDR3 protein is CASSLEPAVTDTQYF. The chain links TRBV11-2 to TRBJ2-3; D is possibly TRBD2 (5 bases). The missing CDR3 end, 3 residues past where the read stops, is filled in from the germline J gene. CDR3 length: 15 amino acids. The germline gives CDR1 SGHAT, CDR2 FQNNGV. V lost 0 bases and J lost 2, with 9 bases in between. Filled out from reference TRBV11-2 and TRBJ2-3, the complete variable domain reads EAGVAQSPRYKIIEKRQSVAFWCNPISGHATLYWYQQILGQGPKLLIQFQNNGVVDDSQLPKDRFSAERLKGVDSTLKIQPAKLEDSAVYLCASSLEPAVTDTQYFGPGTRLTVL.

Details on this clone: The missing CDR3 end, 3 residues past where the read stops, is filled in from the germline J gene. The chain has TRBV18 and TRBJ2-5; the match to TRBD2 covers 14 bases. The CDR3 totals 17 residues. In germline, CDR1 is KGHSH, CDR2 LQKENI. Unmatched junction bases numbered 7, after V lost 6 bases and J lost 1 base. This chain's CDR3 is CASSPGLAGVFQETQYF. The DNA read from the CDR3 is TGTGCCAGCTCCCCGGGACTAGCGGGGGTTTTCCAAGAGACC.

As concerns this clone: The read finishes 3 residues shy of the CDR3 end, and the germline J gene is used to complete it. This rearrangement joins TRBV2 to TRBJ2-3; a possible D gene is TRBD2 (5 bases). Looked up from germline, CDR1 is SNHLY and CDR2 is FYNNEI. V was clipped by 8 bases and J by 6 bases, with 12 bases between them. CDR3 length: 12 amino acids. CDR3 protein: CASHGPGDTQYF. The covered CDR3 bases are TGTGCCAGCCACGGGCCGGGGGATACG. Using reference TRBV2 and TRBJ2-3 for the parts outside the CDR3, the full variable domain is EPEVTQTPSHQVTQMGQEVILRCVPISNHLYFYWYRQILGQKVEFLVSFYNNEISEKSEIFDDQFSVERPDGSNFTLKIRSTKLEDSAMYFCASHGPGDTQYFGPGTRLTVL.

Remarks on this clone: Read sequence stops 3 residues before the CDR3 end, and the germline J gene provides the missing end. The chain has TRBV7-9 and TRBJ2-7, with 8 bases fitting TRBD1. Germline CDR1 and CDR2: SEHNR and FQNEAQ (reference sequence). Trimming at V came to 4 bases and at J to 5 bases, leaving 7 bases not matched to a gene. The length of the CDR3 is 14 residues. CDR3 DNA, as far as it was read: TGTGCCAGCAGCTCGGACAGGGAAGGGCACGAG. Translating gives CASSSDREGHE. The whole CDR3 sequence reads CASSSDREGHEQYF.

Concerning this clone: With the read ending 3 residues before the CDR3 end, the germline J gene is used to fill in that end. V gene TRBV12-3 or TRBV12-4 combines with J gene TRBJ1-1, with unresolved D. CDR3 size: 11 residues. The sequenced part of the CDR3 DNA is TGTGCCAGCACCAAAGGTAAAGAA. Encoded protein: CASTKGKE. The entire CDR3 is CASTKGKEAFF.

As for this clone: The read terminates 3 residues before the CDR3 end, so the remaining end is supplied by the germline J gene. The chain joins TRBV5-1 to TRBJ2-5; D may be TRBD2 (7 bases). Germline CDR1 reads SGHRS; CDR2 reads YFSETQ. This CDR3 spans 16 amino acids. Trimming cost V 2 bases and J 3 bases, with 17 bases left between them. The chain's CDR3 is CASSLVAGAGKETQYF. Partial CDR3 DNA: TGCGCCAGCAGCTTAGTTGCGGGGGCTGGGAAAGAGACC.

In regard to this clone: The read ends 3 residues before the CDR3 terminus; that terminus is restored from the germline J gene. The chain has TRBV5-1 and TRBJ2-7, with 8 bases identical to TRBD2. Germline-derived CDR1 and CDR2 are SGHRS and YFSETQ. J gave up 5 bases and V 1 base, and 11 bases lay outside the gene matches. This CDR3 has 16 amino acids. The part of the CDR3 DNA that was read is TGCGCCAGCAGCTTGAACTTGGGCGGGAGGTACCACGAG. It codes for CASSLNLGGRYHE. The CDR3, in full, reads CASSLNLGGRYHEQYF.

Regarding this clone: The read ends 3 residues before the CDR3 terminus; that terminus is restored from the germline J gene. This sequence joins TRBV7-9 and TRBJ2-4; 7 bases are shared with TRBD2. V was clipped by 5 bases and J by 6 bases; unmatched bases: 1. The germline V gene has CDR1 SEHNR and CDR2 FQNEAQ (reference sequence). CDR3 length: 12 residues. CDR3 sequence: CASSGGGNIQYF. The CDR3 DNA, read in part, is TGTGCCAGCAGCGGGGGGGGAAACATT.